These 7 T cell receptor beta chains originate from one sample sequenced in a study of molecular identifiers for immune sequencing clone quantification. TCRdb independently ran MiXCR on the PCR reads; one entry per CDR3 protein. This table has under 600,000 distinct CDR3 sequences, less than 30% appearing once. Sample: naive CD8+ T cells from blood, with Jurkat cell RNA spiked in. Subset: FACS-sorted CD8+CD4-CCR7+CD45RA+ naive T cells. These TCRs come from a human donor in good health. Some libraries in this study had Jurkat cell RNA spiked in.

In this sample, this clonotype turned up a few times. This chain joins TRBV5-1 and TRBJ1-1, with TRBD1 matching 9 bases. This CDR3 has 15 residues. J was trimmed by 3 bases and V by 7 bases; bases with no gene match: 10. The germline gives CDR1 SGHRS, CDR2 YFSETQ. CDR3 sequence reads: CASSGTGPGYTEAFF. CDR3 in DNA: TGCGCCAGCTCCGGGACAGGGCCCGGGTACACTGAAGCTTTCTTT.

This clonotype showed up many times. The rearrangement joins TRBV9 to TRBJ1-3; D ambiguous. Per the germline V gene, CDR1 is SGDLS and CDR2 is YYNGEE. The V end was cut by 0 bases, the J end by 0 bases, with 7 bases between. This CDR3 has 15 residues. CDR3 sequence (DNA): TGTGCCAGCAGCGTAGACATGGGCTCTGGAAACACCATATATTTT. Translated, it gives CASSVDMGSGNTIYF.

There are a few counts of this clonotype. This rearrangement joins TRBV27 to TRBJ2-7; 13 bases fit TRBD2. Germline CDR1 and CDR2: MNHEY and SMNVEV (reference sequence). There are 17 residues in the CDR3. The ends lost 0 bases at V and 6 bases at J; junction bases unmatched: 8. CDR3 DNA sequence: TGTGCCAGCAGTTTATCCTCTCTTACTAGCGGGAGGGGCGAGCAGTACTTC. Translation gives CASSLSSLTSGRGEQYF.

The chain's CDR3 is CASSLLRGMNTEAFF. CDR3 DNA: TGTGCCAGCAGCTTACTGAGAGGGATGAACACTGAAGCTTTCTTT. This sequence joins TRBV6-5 and TRBJ1-1; no clear D. This CDR3 contains 15 residues. CDR1 is MNHEY and CDR2 is SVGAGI in the germline V gene. Trimming took 6 bases from V and 0 from J, leaving 14 bases between them.

This clonotype was found many times. The J gene is TRBJ2-5, the V gene TRBV5-1; TRBD2 matches at 7 bases. The V gene end was trimmed by 0 bases and the J gene end by 3 bases; junction bases not matched to a gene: 5. The CDR3 is made up of 15 amino acids. Germline lookup yields CDR1 SGHRS and CDR2 YFSETQ. The CDR3 nucleotides are TGCGCCAGCAGCTTGGCTTGGGAGGGCAAAGAGACCCAGTACTTC. Translated, it gives CASSLAWEGKETQYF.

This clonotype was picked up many times. The DNA of the CDR3 is TGCAGTGCTAGAGCGAAGACAGGTTTGGGTTTTTGGGGCAATCAGCCCCAGCATTTT. Amino acid sequence: CSARAKTGLGFWGNQPQHF. V gene TRBV20-1 combines with J gene TRBJ1-5, with D perhaps matching TRBD1 (6 bases). The CDR3 consists of 19 residues. In germline, CDR1 is DFQATT, CDR2 SNEGSKA (reference sequence). The V end lost 1 base, the J end lost 2 bases, and 24 bases lay between the germline ends.

The gene calls are TRBV14 and TRBJ2-7, with 7 bases fitting TRBD2. Trimming cost V 4 bases and J 7 bases; bases outside gene matches: 13. The CDR3 sequence is 15 residues long. Germline V CDR1 and CDR2: SGHDN, FVKESK. CDR3 sequence: CASSPSQGVGGEQYF. In nucleotides, the CDR3 is TGTGCCAGCAGCCCAAGCCAGGGAGTCGGGGGGGAGCAGTACTTC. Drawing the rest from reference TRBV14 and TRBJ2-7, the complete variable domain is EAGVTQFPSHSVIEKGQTVTLRCDPISGHDNLYWYRRVMGKEIKFLLHFVKESKQDESGMPNNRFLAERTGGTYSTLKVQPAELEDSGVYFCASSPSQGVGGEQYFGPGTRLTVT.